This T cell receptor (beta chain) emerged from a study of ipilimumab plus nivolumab after autologous stem cell transplantation. The overall study: Median doses per patient: a few ipilimumab, under 10 nivolumab. The myeloma group: high-risk transplant-naive, or relapse within 3 years after first autologous transplant. Study-wide points: The authors say TCR, Treg and microbiome findings warrant further study.

The CDR3 is 13 amino acids. Germline values: CDR1 SNHLY, CDR2 FYNNEI. Between the trimmed V and J ends, which lost 6 bases and 11 bases, there was a span of 19 bases. Ipilimumab, 1 mg/kg, started 14 to 28 days after autologous transplant. Assay: immunoSEQ multiplex PCR; the TCRdb copy retains only in-frame clones and omits some. The sample has around 45,000 clones, approximately 90% seen once. The count of this clone is one. Its antigen is not known. The rearrangement links TRBV2 to TRBJ2-5; D unclear. The clonotype originates from a male donor with multiple myeloma. The sample in question was PBMCs, obtained in a trial of ipilimumab plus nivolumab as post-transplant consolidation. CDR3 nucleotide sequence: TGTGCCAGCAGCCTTGACTCGGTCGTGGAGCAGTACTTC. Protein sequence: CASSLDSVVEQYF.